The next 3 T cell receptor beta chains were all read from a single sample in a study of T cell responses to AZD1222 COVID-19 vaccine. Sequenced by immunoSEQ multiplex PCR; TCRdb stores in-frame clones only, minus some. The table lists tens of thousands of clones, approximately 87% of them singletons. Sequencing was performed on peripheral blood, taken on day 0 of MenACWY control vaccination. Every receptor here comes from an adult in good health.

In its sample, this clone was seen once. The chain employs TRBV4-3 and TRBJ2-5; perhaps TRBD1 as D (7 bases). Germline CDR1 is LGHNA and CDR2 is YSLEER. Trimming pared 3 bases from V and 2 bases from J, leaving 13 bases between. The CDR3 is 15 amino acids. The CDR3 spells CASSHRGDGQETQYF. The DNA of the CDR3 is TGCGCCAGCAGCCACAGGGGGGACGGGCAAGAGACCCAGTACTTC.

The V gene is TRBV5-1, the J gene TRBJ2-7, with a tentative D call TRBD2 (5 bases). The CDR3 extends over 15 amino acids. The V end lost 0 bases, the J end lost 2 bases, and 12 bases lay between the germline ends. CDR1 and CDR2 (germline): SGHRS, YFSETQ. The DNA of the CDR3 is TGCGCCAGCAGCTTGGCTTCCGGGGTTCCCTACGAGCAGTACTTC. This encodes CASSLASGVPYEQYF.

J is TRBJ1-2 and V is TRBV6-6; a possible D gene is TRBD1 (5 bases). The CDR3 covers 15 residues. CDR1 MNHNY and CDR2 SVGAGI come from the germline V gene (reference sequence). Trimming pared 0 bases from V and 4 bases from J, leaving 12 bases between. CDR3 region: CASSYSRDDIYGYTF. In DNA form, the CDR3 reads TGTGCCAGCAGTTACTCCCGGGACGACATCTATGGCTACACCTTC.